The 2 T cell receptor beta chains in this list originate from one sample, sequenced in a study of shared clonotypes between healthy human individuals. Clones were sequenced by immunoSEQ multiplex PCR, and TCRdb holds only the in-frame ones, with some missing. The data show around 700,000 clones, approximately 75% seen once. Sequenced material: memory CD4+ T cells sorted from blood. Specified subset: CD45RA-negative fraction. The receptors shown here come from a woman in her twenties or thirties in good health.

This clone was seen more than once but under ten times. The J gene is TRBJ2-5, the V gene TRBV7-9, with no clear D. Germline V gives CDR1 SEHNR, CDR2 FQNEAQ (reference sequence). With 5 bases removed from V and 7 bases from J, the gap between germline ends came to 26 bases. The CDR3 is made up of 17 amino acids. The chain's CDR3 is CASSPPYRQSWWGTQYF. As DNA, the CDR3 is TGTGCCAGCAGCCCCCCCTATCGGCAGTCATGGTGGGGGACCCAGTACTTC.

V is TRBV6-5 and J is TRBJ2-5; D may be TRBD1 (5 bases). Gene TRBJ2-7 matches the end of the DNA better, so the J call may be wrong. Germline CDR1 and CDR2: MNHEY and SVGAGI. The CDR3 runs 13 residues. CDR3 region: CASSLQEAYEQYF. The DNA for the CDR3 is TGTGCCAGCAGCCTACAGGAAGCCTACGAGCAGTACTTC.